These T cell receptor beta chains were read from a single sample in a study of T cell responses to AZD1222 COVID-19 vaccine. The data were produced by immunoSEQ multiplex PCR, yet TCRdb's version contains in-frame clones alone and is incomplete. Of under 200,000 clones listed, 90% to 95% are singletons. The sample was peripheral blood, taken on day 0 of AZD1222 vaccination. All receptors come from an adult in good health. Each CDR3 is given with its conserved first and last residue. Fields, in order: J gene, D gene, V gene, CDR3 length, clone size, CDR3 protein, CDR3 DNA. D genes are given only for firm matches. Size is omitted from some rows. Given values are once, few, many or a class for expanded clones.

TRBJ2-3 . TRBV4-1 16 . CASSPYPTGRGDTQYF TGCGCCAGCAGCCCCTACCCGACAGGGAGGGGAGATACGCAGTATTTT
TRBJ2-2 . TRBV6-1 15 . CASSEGSRVTGELFF TGTGCCAGCAGTGAAGGTTCAAGGGTTACCGGGGAGCTGTTTTTT
TRBJ2-5 TRBD1 TRBV11-1 15 . CASSLGTGGWETQYF TGTGCCAGCAGCTTAGGCACAGGGGGCTGGGAGACCCAGTACTTC
TRBJ1-2 TRBD1 TRBV19 13 . CASTLDRVGGYTF TGTGCCAGTACCCTAGACAGGGTAGGTGGCTACACCTTC
TRBJ1-1 . TRBV19 15 once CASSSGWQGLTEAFF TGTGCCAGTAGTTCAGGTTGGCAGGGACTAACTGAAGCTTTCTTT
TRBJ2-7 . TRBV3-1/TRBV3-2 12 once CASSQYSYEQYF TGTGCCAGCAGCCAGTATTCCTACGAGCAGTACTTC
TRBJ2-7 . TRBV11-3 13 . CASSLRVETAQYF TGTGCCAGCAGCTTACGAGTGGAGACTGCGCAGTACTTC
TRBJ2-5 TRBD2 TRBV7-6 15 . CASSPRLALEETQYF TGTGCCAGCAGCCCTCGACTAGCTCTTGAAGAGACCCAGTACTTC
TRBJ1-6 . TRBV7-2 15 . CASSRGGVSNSPLHF TGTGCCAGCAGCCGCGGGGGGGTAAGCAATTCACCCCTCCACTTT
TRBJ1-1 . TRBV2 12 . CASSGTHTEAFF TGTGCCAGCAGTGGGACTCACACTGAAGCTTTCTTT
TRBJ1-2 . TRBV5-1 13 . CASSPEIEGGYTF TGCGCCAGCAGCCCAGAGATTGAAGGTGGCTACACCTTC
TRBJ1-2 . TRBV25-1 13 . CASREPGGYGYTF TGTGCCAGCAGAGAACCGGGGGGCTATGGCTACACCTTC
TRBJ1-2 . TRBV11-2 15 . CASSSIGGTRSGYTF TGTGCCAGCAGCTCAATAGGAGGGACACGGTCTGGCTACACCTTC
TRBJ1-1 . TRBV29-1 13 once CSVSRDSNTEAFF TGCAGCGTAAGCCGGGATTCGAACACTGAAGCTTTCTTT
TRBJ1-2 TRBD1 TRBV7-9 14 . CASSPDRAFYGYTF TGTGCCAGCAGCCCGGACAGGGCTTTTTATGGCTACACCTTC
TRBJ1-6 . TRBV6-1 15 . CASSEWGAANSPLHF TGTGCCAGCAGTGAGTGGGGGGCAGCCAATTCACCCCTCCACTTT
TRBJ1-5 TRBD1 TRBV10-3 14 . CAISIDRVDQPQHF TGTGCCATCAGTATTGACAGGGTGGACCAGCCCCAGCATTTT
TRBJ1-6 . TRBV6-5 15 . CATVGLRVEVSPLHF TGTGCCACCGTCGGGTTACGAGTAGAGGTTTCACCCCTCCACTTT
TRBJ2-1 . TRBV5-1 14 once CASSWGTQANEQFF TGCGCCAGCAGCTGGGGGACCCAAGCCAATGAGCAGTTCTTC
TRBJ1-2 . TRBV29-1 13 . CSVETQGPHGYTF TGCAGCGTTGAAACACAGGGTCCCCATGGCTACACCTTC
TRBJ1-4 . TRBV5-1 15 . CASSPNRVDNEKLFF TGCGCCAGCAGCCCTAACCGGGTTGACAACGAAAAACTGTTTTTT
TRBJ2-2 . TRBV6-1 14 . CASSDELGLGELFF TGTGCCAGCAGTGACGAGCTCGGGCTCGGGGAGCTGTTTTTT
TRBJ2-7 . TRBV12-3/TRBV12-4 13 few CASSVRGGGEQYF TGTGCCAGCAGCGTCAGGGGGGGCGGCGAGCAGTACTTC
TRBJ1-2 . TRBV19 14 . CASSIYLGNYGYTF TGTGCCAGTAGTATATACCTAGGGAACTATGGCTACACCTTC
TRBJ2-2 . TRBV5-1 13 . CASSPLGGGELFF TGCGCCAGCAGCCCCCTTGGAGGCGGGGAGCTGTTTTTT
TRBJ1-3 . TRBV5-1 15 . CASSLAWGTGNTIYF TGCGCCAGCAGCTTGGCCTGGGGAACTGGAAACACCATATATTTT
TRBJ2-1 TRBD2 TRBV6-5 15 . CASSYSAGRANEQFF TGTGCCAGCAGTTACTCAGCGGGGAGGGCCAATGAGCAGTTCTTC
TRBJ1-3 . TRBV28 15 once CASSDLQTSGNTIYF TGTGCCAGCAGTGACCTTCAGACATCTGGAAACACCATATATTTT
TRBJ2-6 . TRBV5-1 18 . CASSSKGRSFSGANVLTF TGCGCCAGCAGCTCCAAGGGACGGTCATTCTCTGGGGCCAACGTCCTGACTTTC
TRBJ1-2 . TRBV3-1/TRBV3-2 13 . CASSLGGGPGYTF TGTGCCAGCAGCCTAGGTGGGGGGCCTGGCTACACCTTC
TRBJ1-1 . TRBV29-1 9 . CSESTEAFF TGCAGCGAATCTACTGAAGCTTTCTTT
TRBJ2-1 . TRBV21-1 14 . CASSKAGRGNEQFF TGTGCCAGCAGCAAAGCGGGGAGAGGGAATGAGCAGTTCTTC
TRBJ1-1 . TRBV20-1 11 . CSAREDSEAFF TGCAGTGCTCGAGAAGACAGTGAAGCTTTCTTT
TRBJ1-4 . TRBV5-1 13 . CASGLSRGEKLFF TGCGCCAGCGGATTAAGTAGAGGTGAAAAACTGTTTTTT
TRBJ1-5 . TRBV19 14 . CASSIRTSNQPQHF TGTGCCAGTAGTATTCGGACTAGCAATCAGCCCCAGCATTTT
TRBJ1-5 TRBD1 TRBV10-1 15 . CASSAYRGNGQPQHF TGCGCCAGCAGCGCTTACAGGGGGAATGGACAGCCCCAGCATTTT
TRBJ1-6 . TRBV6-1 16 . CASSEDIERGKSPLHF TGTGCCAGCAGTGAGGACATTGAGCGGGGAAAGTCACCCCTCCACTTT
TRBJ2-2 TRBD1 TRBV6-5 16 . CASSFTQGKGTGELFF TGTGCCAGCAGTTTCACACAGGGGAAAGGCACCGGGGAGCTGTTTTTT
TRBJ2-3 . TRBV19 13 . CASNDRRGDTQYF TGTGCCAGTAACGACAGGAGGGGAGATACGCAGTATTTT
TRBJ1-3 TRBD1 TRBV9 15 . CASSPTGGSGNTIYF TGTGCCAGCAGCCCGACAGGGGGGTCCGGAAACACCATATATTTT
TRBJ2-2 TRBD1 TRBV4-2 17 . CASSQDSGTANTGELFF TGTGCCAGCAGCCAAGATTCTGGGACAGCTAACACCGGGGAGCTGTTTTTT
TRBJ1-1 . TRBV11-2 11 . CASSLDTEAFF TGTGCCAGCAGCTTAGACACTGAAGCTTTCTTT